This TCR beta chain was recorded in a study of T-cell reconstitution after alpha-beta-depleted transplantation in children. The CDR3 loop spans 16 amino acids. Construction of the TCRbeta library involved unique molecular identifiers. TCRdb reanalysed the PCR reads using MiXCR and keeps one entry per CDR3 protein. The sample contains roughly 590,000 distinct CDR3 sequences, approximately 15% of which appear only once. The clonotype originates from a human donor who donated a stem cell graft to a child with acute myeloid leukemia. The chain recombines TRBV21-1 with TRBJ2-3; the table's D call of TRBD1 was not tested on the DNA. TRBV21-1 is described as a pseudogene. The sequences come from PBMCs from the stem cell graft donor, collected from the stem cell graft. The CDR3 is CASSRDRDREADTQYF. In DNA, the CDR3 is TGTGCCAGCAGCAGAGACCGGGACAGGGAAGCAGATACGCAGTATTTT.